This is a list of T cell receptor beta chains from one sample in a study of PD-1 blockade in classical Hodgkin lymphoma. The assay was immunoSEQ multiplex PCR, and TCRdb's table has in-frame clones only and misses some. The repertoire includes nearly 60,000 clones, approximately 90% of them detected once, and about 10% sits in the top ten. The specimen comprised peripheral blood mononuclear cells (PBMCs), sampled before the second cycle of nivolumab. The receptors here all came from a human donor with classical Hodgkin lymphoma. Each CDR3 is given with its conserved first and last residue. D genes are given only for firm matches. Clone size is shown for a subset of rows, as once, few, many or a class of expanded clone.

clone_size,d_call,v_call,j_call,cdr3_aa,cdr3_nt
.,.,TRBV7-9,TRBJ2-1,CASSSHTSSYNEQFF,TGTGCCAGCAGCTCCCACACGAGCTCCTACAATGAGCAGTTCTTC
.,TRBD2,TRBV19,TRBJ2-7,CASSLTSGSSYEQYF,TGTGCCAGTAGTCTCACTAGCGGGAGCTCCTACGAGCAGTACTTC
once,.,TRBV20-1,TRBJ2-7,CSASGAYEQYF,TGCAGTGCTTCAGGGGCCTACGAGCAGTACTTC
.,TRBD2,TRBV11-1,TRBJ2-3,CASSSGTSGSTDTQYF,TGTGCCAGCAGCTCGGGGACTAGCGGGAGCACAGATACGCAGTATTTT
few,.,TRBV2,TRBJ1-2,CASIRGYEIGYTF,TGTGCCAGCATCCGGGGCTACGAGATAGGCTACACCTTC
.,.,TRBV30,TRBJ1-1,CAWSGGSGTEAFF,TGTGCCTGGAGTGGGGGTTCTGGCACTGAAGCTTTCTTT
.,.,TRBV19,TRBJ1-2,CASSPLAGSRSYGYTF,TGTGCCAGTAGCCCCTTGGCGGGGAGTAGGAGCTATGGCTACACCTTC
.,.,TRBV9,TRBJ2-7,CASSVGVGQQYF,TGTGCCAGCAGCGTAGGCGTGGGTCAGCAGTACTTC
.,.,TRBV4-2,TRBJ2-3,CASSQDSTGEAGDTQYF,TGTGCCAGCAGCCAAGATAGTACTGGGGAGGCGGGAGATACGCAGTATTTT
.,TRBD1,TRBV9,TRBJ2-7,CASSGPGQNSYEQYF,TGTGCCAGCAGCGGGCCGGGACAGAATTCCTACGAGCAGTACTTC